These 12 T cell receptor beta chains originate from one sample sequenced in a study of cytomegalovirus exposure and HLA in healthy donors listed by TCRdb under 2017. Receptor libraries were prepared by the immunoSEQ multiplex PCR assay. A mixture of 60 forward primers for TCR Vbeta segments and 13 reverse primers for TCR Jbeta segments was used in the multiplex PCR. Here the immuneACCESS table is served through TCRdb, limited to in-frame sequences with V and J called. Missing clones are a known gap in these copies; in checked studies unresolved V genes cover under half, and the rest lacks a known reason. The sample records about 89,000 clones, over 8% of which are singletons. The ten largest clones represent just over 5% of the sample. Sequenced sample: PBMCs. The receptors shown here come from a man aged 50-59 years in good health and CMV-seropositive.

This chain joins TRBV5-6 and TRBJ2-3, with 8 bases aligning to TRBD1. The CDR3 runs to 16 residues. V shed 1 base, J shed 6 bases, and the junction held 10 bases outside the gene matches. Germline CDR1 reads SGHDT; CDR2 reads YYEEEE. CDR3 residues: CASSLPGQAAGDTQYF. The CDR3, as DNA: TGTGCCAGCAGCTTGCCGGGACAGGCGGCAGGGGATACGCAGTATTTT. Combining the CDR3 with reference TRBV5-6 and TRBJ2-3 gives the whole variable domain DAGVTQSPTHLIKTRGQQVTLRCSPKSGHDTVSWYQQALGQGPQFIFQYYEEEERQRGNFPDRFSGHQFPNYSSELNVNALLLGDSALYLCASSLPGQAAGDTQYFGPGTRLTVL.

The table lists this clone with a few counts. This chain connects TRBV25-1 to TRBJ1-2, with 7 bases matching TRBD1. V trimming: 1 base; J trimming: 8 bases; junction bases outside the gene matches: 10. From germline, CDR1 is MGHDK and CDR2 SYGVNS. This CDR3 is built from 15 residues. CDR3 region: CASSESGGPAGGYTF. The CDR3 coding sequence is TGTGCCAGCAGTGAATCAGGGGGACCTGCCGGGGGCTACACCTTC.

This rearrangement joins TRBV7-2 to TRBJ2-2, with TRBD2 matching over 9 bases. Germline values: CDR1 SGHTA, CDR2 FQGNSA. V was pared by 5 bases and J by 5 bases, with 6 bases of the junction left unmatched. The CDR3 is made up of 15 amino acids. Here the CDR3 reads CASSQTSGGTGELFF. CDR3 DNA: TGTGCCAGCAGCCAGACTAGCGGTGGGACCGGGGAGCTGTTTTTT.

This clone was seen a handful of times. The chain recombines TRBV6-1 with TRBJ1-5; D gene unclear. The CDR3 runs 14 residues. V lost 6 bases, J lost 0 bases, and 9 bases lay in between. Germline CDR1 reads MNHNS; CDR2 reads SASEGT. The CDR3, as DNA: TGTGCCAGCAGCCCTTACAGTAGCAATCAGCCCCAGCATTTT. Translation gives CASSPYSSNQPQHF.

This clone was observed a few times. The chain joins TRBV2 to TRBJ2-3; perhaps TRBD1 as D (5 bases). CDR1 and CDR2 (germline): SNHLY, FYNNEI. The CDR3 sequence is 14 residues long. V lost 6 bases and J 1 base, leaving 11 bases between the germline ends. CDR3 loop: CASSYRSRTDTQYF. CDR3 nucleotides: TGTGCCAGCAGCTACAGGTCGCGCACAGATACGCAGTATTTT.

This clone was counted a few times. CDR3 amino acids: CASSQRVRQAQYF. DNA of the CDR3: TGTGCCAGCAGCCAAAGAGTTCGGCAGGCGCAGTATTTT. The chain combines TRBV14 with TRBJ2-3; no clear D. CDR1 SGHDN and CDR2 FVKESK come from the germline V gene. The CDR3 length is 13 residues. With 2 bases removed from V and 10 bases from J, the gap between germline ends came to 13 bases.

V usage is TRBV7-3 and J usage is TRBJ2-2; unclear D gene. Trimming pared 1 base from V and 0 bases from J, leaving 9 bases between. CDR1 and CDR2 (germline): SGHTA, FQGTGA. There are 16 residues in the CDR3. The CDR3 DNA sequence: TGTGCCAGCAGCTTAATGGCCAGTCCGAACACCGGGGAGCTGTTTTTT. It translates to CASSLMASPNTGELFF. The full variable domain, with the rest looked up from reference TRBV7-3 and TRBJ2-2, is GAGVSQTPSNKVTEKGKYVELRCDPISGHTALYWYRQSLGQGPEFLIYFQGTGAADDSGLPNDRFFAVRPEGSVSTLKIQRTERGDSAVYLCASSLMASPNTGELFFGEGSRLTVL.

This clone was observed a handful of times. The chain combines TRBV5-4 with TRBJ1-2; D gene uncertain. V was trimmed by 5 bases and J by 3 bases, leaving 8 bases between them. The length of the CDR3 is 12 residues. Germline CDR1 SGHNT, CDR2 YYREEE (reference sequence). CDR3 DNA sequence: TGTGCCAGCAGTAGTACGTACTATGGCTACACCTTC. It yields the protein CASSSTYYGYTF.

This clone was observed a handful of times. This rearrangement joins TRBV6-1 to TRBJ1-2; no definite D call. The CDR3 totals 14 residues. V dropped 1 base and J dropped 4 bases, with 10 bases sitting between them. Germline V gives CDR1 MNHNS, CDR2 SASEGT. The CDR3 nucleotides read TGTGCCAGCAGTGAAGGAGGGTTGTTCTATGGCTACACCTTC. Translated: CASSEGGLFYGYTF.

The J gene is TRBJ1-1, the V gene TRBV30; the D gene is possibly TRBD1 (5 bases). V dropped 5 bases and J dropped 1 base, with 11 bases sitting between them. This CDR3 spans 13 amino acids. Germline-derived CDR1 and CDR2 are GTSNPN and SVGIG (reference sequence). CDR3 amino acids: CAWGGTANTEAFF. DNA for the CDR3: TGTGCCTGGGGCGGGACCGCGAACACTGAAGCTTTCTTT.

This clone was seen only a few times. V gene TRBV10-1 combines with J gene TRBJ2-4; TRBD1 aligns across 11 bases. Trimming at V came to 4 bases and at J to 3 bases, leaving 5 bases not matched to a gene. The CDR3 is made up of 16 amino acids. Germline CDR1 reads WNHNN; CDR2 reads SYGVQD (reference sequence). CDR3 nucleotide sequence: TGCGCCAGCAGTGGGACAGGGGGCCGGGACAAAAACATTCAGTACTTC. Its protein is CASSGTGGRDKNIQYF.

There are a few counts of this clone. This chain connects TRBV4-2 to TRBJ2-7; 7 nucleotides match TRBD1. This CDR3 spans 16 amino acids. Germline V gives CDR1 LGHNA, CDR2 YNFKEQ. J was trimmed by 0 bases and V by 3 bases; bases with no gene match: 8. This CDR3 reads CASSQAPGQLSYEQYF. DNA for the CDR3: TGTGCCAGCAGCCAGGCTCCGGGACAGCTCTCCTACGAGCAGTACTTC.